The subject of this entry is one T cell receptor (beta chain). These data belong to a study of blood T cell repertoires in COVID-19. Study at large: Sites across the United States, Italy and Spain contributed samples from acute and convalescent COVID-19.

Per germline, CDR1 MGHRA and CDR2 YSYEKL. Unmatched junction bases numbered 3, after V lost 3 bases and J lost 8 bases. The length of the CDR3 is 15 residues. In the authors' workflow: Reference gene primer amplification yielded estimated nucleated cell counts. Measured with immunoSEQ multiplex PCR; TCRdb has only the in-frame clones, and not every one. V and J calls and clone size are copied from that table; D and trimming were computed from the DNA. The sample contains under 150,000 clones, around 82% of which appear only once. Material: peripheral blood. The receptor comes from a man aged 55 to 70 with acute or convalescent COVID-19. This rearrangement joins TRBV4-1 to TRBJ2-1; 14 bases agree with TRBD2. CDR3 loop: CASSQTSGGVDEQFF. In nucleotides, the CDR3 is TGCGCCAGCAGCCAGACTAGCGGGGGGGTGGATGAGCAGTTCTTC.